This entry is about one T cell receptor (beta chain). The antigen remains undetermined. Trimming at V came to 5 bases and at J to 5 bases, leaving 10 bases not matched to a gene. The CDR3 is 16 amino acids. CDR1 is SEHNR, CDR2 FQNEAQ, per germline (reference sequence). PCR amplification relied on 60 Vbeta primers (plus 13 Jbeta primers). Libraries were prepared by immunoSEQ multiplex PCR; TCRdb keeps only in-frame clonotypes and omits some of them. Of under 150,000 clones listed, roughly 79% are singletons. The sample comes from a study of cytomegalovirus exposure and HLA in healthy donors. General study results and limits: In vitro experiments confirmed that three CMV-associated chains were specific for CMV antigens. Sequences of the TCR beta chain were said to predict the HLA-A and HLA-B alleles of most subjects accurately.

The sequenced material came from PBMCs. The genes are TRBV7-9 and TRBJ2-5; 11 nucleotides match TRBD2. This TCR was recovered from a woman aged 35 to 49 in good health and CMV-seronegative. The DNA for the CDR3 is TGTGCCAGCAGCCCTCATCAGACTAGCGGGGTGGAGACCCAGTACTTC. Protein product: CASSPHQTSGVETQYF.